The subject of this entry is one TCR beta chain. Its specificity is unknown. The source of the sample is a study of CD8 T cells in ankylosing spondylitis. MiXCR, run by TCRdb on the 5' RACE reads, gives a single entry per CDR3 protein. The table shows tens of thousands of distinct CDR3 sequences, with 27% occurring only once. This CDR3 contains 14 residues. Trimming removed 1 base from V and 8 bases from J; junction bases left unmatched: 8. Per the germline V gene, CDR1 is SQVTM and CDR2 is ANQGSEA. Points from the study as a whole: Enrichment of disease-linked clones was reportedly significant in matched ankylosing spondylitis synovial fluid.

This sequence joins TRBV29-1 and TRBJ1-2; 9 positions agree with TRBD1. The source is a male donor with ankylosing spondylitis or in good health (not recorded which). Sequenced input: blood, either unsorted or a sorted T cell fraction (not recorded which). CDR3 in amino acids: CSVEAGTGTGGYTF. CDR3 DNA sequence: TGCAGCGTTGAAGCCGGGACAGGGACCGGGGGCTACACCTTC. Looking up the rest from reference TRBV29-1 and TRBJ1-2 gives the full variable domain: SAVISQKPSRDICQRGTSLTIQCQVDSQVTMMFWYRQQPGQSLTLIATANQGSEATYESGFVIDKFPISRPNLTFSTLTVSNMSPEDSSIYLCSVEAGTGTGGYTFGSGTRLTVV.